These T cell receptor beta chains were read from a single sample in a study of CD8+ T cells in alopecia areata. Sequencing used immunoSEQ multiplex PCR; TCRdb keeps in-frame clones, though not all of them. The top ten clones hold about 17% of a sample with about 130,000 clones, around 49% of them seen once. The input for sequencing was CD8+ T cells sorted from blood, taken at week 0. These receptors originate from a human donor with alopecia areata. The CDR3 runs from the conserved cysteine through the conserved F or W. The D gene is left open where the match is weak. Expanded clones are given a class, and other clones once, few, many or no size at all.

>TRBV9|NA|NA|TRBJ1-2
TGTGCCAGCAGCCCACCGTCGGCTAACTATGGCTACACCTTC
CASSPPSANYGYTF
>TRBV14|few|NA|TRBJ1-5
TGTGCCAGCAGCAGCGATAGGAAGCGACCCTTCAATCAGCCCCAGCATTTT
CASSSDRKRPFNQPQHF
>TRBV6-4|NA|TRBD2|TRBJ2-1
TGTGCCAGCAGTCGACTAGCGGGGGCCCACAATGAGCAGTTCTTC
CASSRLAGAHNEQFF
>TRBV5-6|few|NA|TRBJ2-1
TGTGCCAGCGCGACTGAGTCCTACAATGAGCAGTTCTTC
CASATESYNEQFF
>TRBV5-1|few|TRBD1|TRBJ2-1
TGCGCCAGCAGCTCGGGACAGGGTAATGAGCAGTTCTTC
CASSSGQGNEQFF
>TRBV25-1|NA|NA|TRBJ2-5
TGTGCCAGCAGTGCTCTCCAACAGGTCCAAGAGACCCAGTACTTC
CASSALQQVQETQYF
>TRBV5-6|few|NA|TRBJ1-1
TGTGCCAGCAGCTTCGGGGAGCCTGAAGCTTTCTTT
CASSFGEPEAFF
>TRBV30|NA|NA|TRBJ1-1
TGTGCCTGGAGTCCCGGGGCCACTGAAGCTTTCTTT
CAWSPGATEAFF
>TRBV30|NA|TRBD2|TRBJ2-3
TGTGCCTGGAGTAGGCGGGGGAGCACAGATACGCAGTATTTT
CAWSRRGSTDTQYF
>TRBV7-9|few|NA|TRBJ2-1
TGTGCCAGCAGCACTGGCACCCGCAGGAATGAGCAGTTCTTC
CASSTGTRRNEQFF
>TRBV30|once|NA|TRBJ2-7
TGTGCCTGGCGGGGGTCCTCCTACGAGCAGTACTTC
CAWRGSSYEQYF
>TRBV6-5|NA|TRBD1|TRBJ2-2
TGTGCCACCACGACAGGGACGAACACCGGGGAGCTGTTTTTT
CATTTGTNTGELFF
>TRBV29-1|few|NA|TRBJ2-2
TGCAGCGTTGAATCCGGGGAGCTGTTTTTT
CSVESGELFF
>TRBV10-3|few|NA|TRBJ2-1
TGTGCCATCAGTGAGTCGGACAGCTACAATGAGCAGTTCTTC
CAISESDSYNEQFF
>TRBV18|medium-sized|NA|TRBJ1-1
TGTGCCAGCTCACCTCTAGACGTGAACACTGAAGCTTTCTTT
CASSPLDVNTEAFF
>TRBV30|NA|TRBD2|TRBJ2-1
TGTGCCTCCTCCTTTGGAGCGGGGATGAATGAGCAGTTCTTC
CASSFGAGMNEQFF
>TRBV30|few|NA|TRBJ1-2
TGTGCCTGGAGTGTCGGGGGGCGAGGCTACACCTTC
CAWSVGGRGYTF
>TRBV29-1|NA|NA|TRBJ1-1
TGCAGCGTTGGGACAATGGGGACTGAAGCTTTCTTT
CSVGTMGTEAFF
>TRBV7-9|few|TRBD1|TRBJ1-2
TGTGCCAGCAGCTCAGCGGTACGTGACAGGGTTTTGGATAACTATGGCTACACCTTC
CASSSAVRDRVLDNYGYTF
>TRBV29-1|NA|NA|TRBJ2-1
TGCAGCATAGAAGACAATGAGCAGTTCTTC
CSIEDNEQFF
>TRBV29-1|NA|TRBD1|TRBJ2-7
TGCAGCGTTGCCGGGACAGATATCTACGAGCAGTACTTC
CSVAGTDIYEQYF
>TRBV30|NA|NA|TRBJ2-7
TGTGCCTGGAGTCCCGACGACACCTACGAGCAGTACTTC
CAWSPDDTYEQYF
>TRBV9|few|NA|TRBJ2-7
TGTGCCAGCAGCGTAGGATTTGGGGGCGAGCAGTACTTC
CASSVGFGGEQYF
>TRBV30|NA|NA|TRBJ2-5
TGTGCCTGGAGTGAATTAAGAGGGAGAGGAGAGACCCAGTACTTC
CAWSELRGRGETQYF
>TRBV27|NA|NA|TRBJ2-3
TGTGCCAGCAGTTTATTAGAGGCTTGGAAAGATACGCAGTATTTT
CASSLLEAWKDTQYF
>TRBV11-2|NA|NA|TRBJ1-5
TGTGCCAGCAGCTCGGACGGGGGCGGTGTGCCCCAGCATTTT
CASSSDGGGVPQHF
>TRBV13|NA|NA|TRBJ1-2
TGTGCCAGCAGCTCCGGGACGAGGGGCTACACCTTC
CASSSGTRGYTF
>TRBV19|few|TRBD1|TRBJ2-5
TGTGCCAGTAGTCTCCCACAGGGGTGGGAGACCCAGTACTTC
CASSLPQGWETQYF
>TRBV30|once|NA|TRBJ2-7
TGTGCCTGGAGTCTGGTAGCGTACGAGCAGTACTTC
CAWSLVAYEQYF
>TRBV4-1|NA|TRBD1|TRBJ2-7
TGCGCCAGCAGCCGCACCGGGACAGGGGCCTACGAGCAGTACTTC
CASSRTGTGAYEQYF
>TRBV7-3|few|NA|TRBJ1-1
TGTGCCAGCAGCTTAACTCTCGGTGTGACAAAAACTGAAGCTTTCTTT
CASSLTLGVTKTEAFF
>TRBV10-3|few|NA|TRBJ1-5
TGTGCCATCAGTACAGAGCTGGATCAGCCCCAGCATTTT
CAISTELDQPQHF
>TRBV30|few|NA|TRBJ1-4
TGTGCCTGGAGTTTCCCTATGGGTGAAAAACTGTTTTTT
CAWSFPMGEKLFF
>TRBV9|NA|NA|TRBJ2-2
TGTGCCAGCAGCCCCGGCGGCGGGGAGCTGTTTTTT
CASSPGGGELFF
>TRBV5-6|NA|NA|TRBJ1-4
TGTGCCAGCAGCTCACCCTGGGATTCAACTAATGAAAAACTGTTTTTT
CASSSPWDSTNEKLFF
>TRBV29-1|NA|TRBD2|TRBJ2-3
TGCAGCGCCCTTGGGACTAGCGGGGACCACACAGATACGCAGTATTTT
CSALGTSGDHTDTQYF
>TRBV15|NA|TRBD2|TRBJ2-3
TGTGCCACCAGCAGAGGATCAGCGGGAGCCACAGATACGCAGTATTTT
CATSRGSAGATDTQYF
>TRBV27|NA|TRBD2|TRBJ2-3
TGTGCCAGCAGTGACAGCGGGGGGGCAGATACGCAGTATTTT
CASSDSGGADTQYF
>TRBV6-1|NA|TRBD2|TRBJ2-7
TGTGCCAGCAGTTTGGGGAGGGGACGGGCGTACGAGCAGTACTTC
CASSLGRGRAYEQYF
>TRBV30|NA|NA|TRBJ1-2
TGTGCCTGGGAGAACACCTATGGCTACACCTTC
CAWENTYGYTF
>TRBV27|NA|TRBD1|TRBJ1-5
TGTGCCAGCAGTCCGGGACAGGGGTATGGCAATCAGCCCCAGCATTTT
CASSPGQGYGNQPQHF
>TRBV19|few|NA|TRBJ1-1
TGTGCCAGTAGTATGTCGGGTGCCACTGAAGCTTTCTTT
CASSMSGATEAFF
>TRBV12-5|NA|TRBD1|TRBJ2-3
TGTGCTAGTGCCGGGATCCGGACAGGGCTAGGCACAGATACGCAGTATTTT
CASAGIRTGLGTDTQYF
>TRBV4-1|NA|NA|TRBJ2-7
TGCGCCAGCAGCCCCTCCCTGCGGACGCAAAATGAGCAGTACTTC
CASSPSLRTQNEQYF
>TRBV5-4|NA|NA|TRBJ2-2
TGTGCCAGCAGTCCAAGTGGACTTTACACCGGGGAGCTGTTTTTT
CASSPSGLYTGELFF
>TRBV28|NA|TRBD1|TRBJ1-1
TGTGCCAGCAGTCCATTACAGGGGATGGGTACTGAAGCTTTCTTT
CASSPLQGMGTEAFF
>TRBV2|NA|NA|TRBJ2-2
TGTGCCAGCATGGGGCATACCTCGAACACCGGGGAGCTGTTTTTT
CASMGHTSNTGELFF
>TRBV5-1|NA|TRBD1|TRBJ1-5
TGCGCCAGCAGCTTGGGGACAGGGTTGGAGCAGCCCCAGCATTTT
CASSLGTGLEQPQHF
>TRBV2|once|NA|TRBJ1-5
TGTGCCAGCAGTGAAGCGCTTCGGGGGATCAATCAGCCCCAGCATTTT
CASSEALRGINQPQHF
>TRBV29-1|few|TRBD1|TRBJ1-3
TGCAGCGTTACAGGGGTGGCCAACTCTGGAAACACCATATATTTT
CSVTGVANSGNTIYF
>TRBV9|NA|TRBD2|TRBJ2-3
TGTGCCAGCAGCGCCCCAACTAGCGCGGACGCAGATACGCAGTATTTT
CASSAPTSADADTQYF
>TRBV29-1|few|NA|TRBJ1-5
TGCAGCGCCCTAACAGGAAATAGCAATCAGCCCCAGCATTTT
CSALTGNSNQPQHF
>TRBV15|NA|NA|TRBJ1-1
TGTGCCACCAGCAGAGACAGGGCAGATTACACTGAAGCTTTCTTT
CATSRDRADYTEAFF
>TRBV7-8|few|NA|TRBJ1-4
TGTGCCAGCAGCCCACTTGGGGGTGGAACGGAAAAACTGTTTTTT
CASSPLGGGTEKLFF
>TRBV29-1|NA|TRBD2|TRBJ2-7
TGCAGCGTTGAAGATCAGAGCGGGGGACTATGGGAGCAGTACTTC
CSVEDQSGGLWEQYF
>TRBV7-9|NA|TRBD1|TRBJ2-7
TGTGCCAGCAGCCCCCGACAGGGCTCCTACGAGCAGTACTTC
CASSPRQGSYEQYF
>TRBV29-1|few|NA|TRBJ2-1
TGCAGCGTTGAAGATCGTTCAGGTTACAATGAGCAGTTCTTC
CSVEDRSGYNEQFF